This T cell receptor (beta chain) was identified during a study of shared clonotypes between healthy human individuals. The repertoire was sequenced with immunoSEQ multiplex PCR; TCRdb's copy has only in-frame clones and lacks some. The sample includes roughly 1,600,000 clones, roughly 98.5% of them seen just once. CDR1 SQVTM and CDR2 ANQGSEA come from the germline V gene. The CDR3 contains 11 residues. V lost 4 bases, J lost 7 bases, and 10 bases lay in between. CD4+ cells were split into CD45RA+ naive and CD45RA-negative memory subsets. The chain links TRBV29-1 to TRBJ1-1; D unclear. This clonotype originated in a man younger than 40 in good health. Sequenced input: naive CD4+ T cells sorted from blood. Subset indicated: CD45RA+ positively selected. CDR3 sequence (DNA): TGCAGCGTTGCCAGCAGGAGTGAAGCTTTCTTT. Translating it yields CSVASRSEAFF.